This T cell receptor (beta chain) emerged from a study of blood T cell repertoires in COVID-19. At the level of the study: T cells, B-cell-depleted T cells, or PBMCs provided the cDNA or gDNA that served as material.

CDR3 length: 16 amino acids. Germline V gene lookup returns CDR1 PRHDT and CDR2 FYEKMQ (reference sequence). V trimming: 4 bases; J trimming: 7 bases; junction bases outside the gene matches: 9. Assay used: immunoSEQ multiplex PCR; TCRdb lists only in-frame clones, some missing. The repertoire holds more than 150,000 clones, with 84% as singletons. The source material was peripheral blood. This sequence was found in a human donor in a cohort sampled during active COVID-19. The chain combines TRBV13 with TRBJ2-7; 14 bases match TRBD2. The chain's CDR3 is CASSSVRLAGGQEQYF. CDR3 nucleotides: TGTGCCAGCAGCTCTGTTCGACTAGCGGGGGGGCAAGAGCAGTACTTC.